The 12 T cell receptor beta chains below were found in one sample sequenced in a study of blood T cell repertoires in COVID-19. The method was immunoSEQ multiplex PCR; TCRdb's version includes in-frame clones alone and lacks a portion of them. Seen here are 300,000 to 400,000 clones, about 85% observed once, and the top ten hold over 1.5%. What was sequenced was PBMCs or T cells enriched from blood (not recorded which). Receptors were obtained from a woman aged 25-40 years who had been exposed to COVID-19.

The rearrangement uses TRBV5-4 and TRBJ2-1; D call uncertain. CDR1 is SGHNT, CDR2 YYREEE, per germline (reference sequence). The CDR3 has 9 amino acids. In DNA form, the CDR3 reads TGTGCAGGAGACAATGAGCAGTTCTTC. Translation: CAGDNEQFF.

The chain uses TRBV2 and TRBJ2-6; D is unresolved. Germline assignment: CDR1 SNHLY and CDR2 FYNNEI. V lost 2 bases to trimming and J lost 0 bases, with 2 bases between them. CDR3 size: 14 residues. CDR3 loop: CASSERSGANVLTF. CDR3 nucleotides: TGTGCCAGCAGTGAACGCTCTGGGGCCAACGTCCTGACTTTC.

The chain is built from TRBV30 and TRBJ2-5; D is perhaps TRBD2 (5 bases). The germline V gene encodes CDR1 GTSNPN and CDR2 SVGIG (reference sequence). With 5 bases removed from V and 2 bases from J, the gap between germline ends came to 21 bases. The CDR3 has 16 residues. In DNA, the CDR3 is TGTGCCTGGTTCTTAGGAGGTGAAGTGAGGCAAGAGACCCAGTACTTC. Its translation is CAWFLGGEVRQETQYF. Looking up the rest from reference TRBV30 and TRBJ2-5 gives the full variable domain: SQTIHQWPATLVQPVGSPLSLECTVEGTSNPNLYWYRQAAGRGLQLLFYSVGIGQISSEVPQNLSASRPQDRQFILSSKKLLLSDSGFYLCAWFLGGEVRQETQYFGPGTRLLVL.

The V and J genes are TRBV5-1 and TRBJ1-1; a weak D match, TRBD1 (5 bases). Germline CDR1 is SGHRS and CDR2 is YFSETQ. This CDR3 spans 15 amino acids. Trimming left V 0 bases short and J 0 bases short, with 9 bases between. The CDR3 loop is CASSLGGGMNTEAFF. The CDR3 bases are TGCGCCAGCAGCTTGGGGGGCGGCATGAACACTGAAGCTTTCTTT.

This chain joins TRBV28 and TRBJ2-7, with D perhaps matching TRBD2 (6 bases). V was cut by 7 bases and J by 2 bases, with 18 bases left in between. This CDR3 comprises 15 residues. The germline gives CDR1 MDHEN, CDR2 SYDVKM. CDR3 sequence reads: CASTTGGVGAYEQYF. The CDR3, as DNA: TGTGCCAGCACCACCGGCGGGGTTGGGGCCTACGAGCAGTACTTC. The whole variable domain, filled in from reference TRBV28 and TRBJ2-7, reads DVKVTQSSRYLVKRTGEKVFLECVQDMDHENMFWYRQDPGLGLRLIYFSYDVKMKEKGDIPEGYSVSREKKERFSLILESASTNQTSMYLCASTTGGVGAYEQYFGPGTRLTVT.

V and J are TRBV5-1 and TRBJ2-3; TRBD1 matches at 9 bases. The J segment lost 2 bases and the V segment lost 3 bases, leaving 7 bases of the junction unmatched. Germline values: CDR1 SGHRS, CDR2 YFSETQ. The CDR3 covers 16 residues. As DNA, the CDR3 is TGCGCCAGCAGCTCGCTGACAGGGGGAAACACAGATACGCAGTATTTT. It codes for CASSSLTGGNTDTQYF.

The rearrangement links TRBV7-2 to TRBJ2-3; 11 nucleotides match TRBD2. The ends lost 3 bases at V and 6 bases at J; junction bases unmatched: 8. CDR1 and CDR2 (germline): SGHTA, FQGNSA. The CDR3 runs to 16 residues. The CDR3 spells CASSLVAGGPGDTQYF. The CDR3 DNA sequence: TGTGCCAGCAGCTTGGTAGCGGGGGGGCCAGGGGATACGCAGTATTTT.

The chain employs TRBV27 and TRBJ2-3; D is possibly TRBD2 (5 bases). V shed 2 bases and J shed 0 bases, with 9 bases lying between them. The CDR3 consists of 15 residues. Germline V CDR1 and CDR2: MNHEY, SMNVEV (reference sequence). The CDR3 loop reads CASSLSRGSTDTQYF. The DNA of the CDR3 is TGTGCCAGCAGTTTAAGTCGGGGAAGCACAGATACGCAGTATTTT.

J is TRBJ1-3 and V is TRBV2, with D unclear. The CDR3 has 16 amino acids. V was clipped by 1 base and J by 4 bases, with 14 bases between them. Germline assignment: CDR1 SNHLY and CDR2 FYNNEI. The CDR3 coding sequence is TGTGCCAGCAGTGAAGTTTATTTAGGCGGGGGAAACACCATATATTTT. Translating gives CASSEVYLGGGNTIYF.

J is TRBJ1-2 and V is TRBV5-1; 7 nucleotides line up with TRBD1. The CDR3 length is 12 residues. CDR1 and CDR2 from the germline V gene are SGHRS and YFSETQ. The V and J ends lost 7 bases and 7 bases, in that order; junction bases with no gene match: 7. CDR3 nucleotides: TGCGCCAGCGAGACAGGGAGTGGTGGCTACACCTTC. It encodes CASETGSGGYTF.

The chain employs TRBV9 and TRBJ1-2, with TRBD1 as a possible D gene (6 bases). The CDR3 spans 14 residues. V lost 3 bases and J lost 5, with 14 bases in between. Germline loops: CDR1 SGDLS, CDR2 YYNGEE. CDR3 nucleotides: TGTGCCAGCAGCGGGGGGCAGACTTTATATGGCTACACCTTC. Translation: CASSGGQTLYGYTF. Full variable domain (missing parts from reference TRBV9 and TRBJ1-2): DSGVTQTPKHLITATGQRVTLRCSPRSGDLSVYWYQQSLDQGLQFLIQYYNGEERAKGNILERFSAQQFPDLHSELNLSSLELGDSALYFCASSGGQTLYGYTFGSGTRLTVV.

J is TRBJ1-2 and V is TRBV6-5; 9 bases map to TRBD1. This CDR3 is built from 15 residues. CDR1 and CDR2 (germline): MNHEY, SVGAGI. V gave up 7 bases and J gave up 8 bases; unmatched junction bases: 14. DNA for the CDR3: TGTGCCAGCACTCCCCTGGGACAGGGCAAAGAGGGCTACACCTTC. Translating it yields CASTPLGQGKEGYTF.